The present T cell receptor (beta chain) was sequenced within a study of cytomegalovirus exposure and HLA in healthy donors. Study observations and caveats: Near-uniform donor sequencing depth was presumed by presence/absence analyses.

This clone turned up a few times. Its antigen is undetermined. This CDR3 spans 15 amino acids. V gave up 6 bases and J gave up 1 base, with 18 bases separating them. Germline V CDR1 and CDR2: SQVTM, ANQGSEA. The PCR ran on 60 Vbeta and 13 Jbeta primers. Profiled with immunoSEQ multiplex PCR; TCRdb holds only in-frame clones, not every one. The sample includes 70,000 to 85,000 clones, over 70% of them seen just once. This TCR was sampled from a man aged 35 to 55 in good health and CMV-seropositive. The sequencing sample was made of PBMCs. The gene calls are TRBV29-1 and TRBJ1-1; maybe TRBD1 (5 bases). The CDR3 DNA reads TGCAGCGTACACCGGGACTCCCCGAGGAACACTGAAGCTTTCTTT. Translation: CSVHRDSPRNTEAFF.